The T cell receptor (beta chain) under discussion was sequenced for a study of cytomegalovirus exposure and HLA in healthy donors. General study findings and limits: The classifier reportedly diagnosed cytomegalovirus status with high sensitivity and specificity. Three chains linked to CMV were shown in vitro to be specific for CMV antigens. The availability of immune exposure information extended only to CMV serostatus. Several top significant clusters appeared, in a later analysis, to be linked to common viral pathogens.

In regard to this clone: Antigen: not known. The identical CDR3 is also encoded by other nucleotide sequences in the sample.

The PCR ran on 60 Vbeta and 13 Jbeta primers. Profiling relied on immunoSEQ multiplex PCR, and the TCRdb table lists in-frame clones only, not all of them. The sample yields about 150,000 clones, 60% to 80% seen once. The CDR3 spans 15 residues. The germline gives CDR1 ENHRY, CDR2 SYGVKD. The V end was cut by 0 bases, the J end by 1 base, with 7 bases between. Specimen: PBMCs. This receptor was identified in a male donor in good health and CMV-seronegative. This rearrangement joins TRBV10-3 to TRBJ2-1; perhaps TRBD2 as D (6 bases). CDR3 residues: CAISESGGSYNEQFF. The CDR3 DNA reads as TGTGCCATCAGTGAGTCGGGGGGATCCTACAATGAGCAGTTCTTC.